This T cell receptor (beta chain) was documented in a study of T cell responses to AZD1222 COVID-19 vaccine. Study-level findings and limits: Unmutated variant regions are reportedly the target of nearly half of TCRs that are spike-specific. Most donors were white British, females outnumbered males, and clonal diversity was possibly underestimated.

Assay: immunoSEQ multiplex PCR; the TCRdb copy retains only in-frame clones and omits some. The table includes 65,000 to 85,000 clones, 70% to 90% detected once. Regarding this clone: Its antigen is not identified.

Material: peripheral blood, obtained 28 days after the second dose of the MenACWY control vaccine. The clonotype originates from an adult who received the MenACWY meningococcal vaccine as a control.

CDR3 sequence reads: CASSYTQGNTEAFF. The CDR3 DNA is TGTGCCAGCAGTTACACACAGGGGAACACTGAAGCTTTCTTT. The chain is built from TRBV6-5 and TRBJ1-1; D is perhaps TRBD1 (6 bases). V dropped 2 bases and J dropped 1 base, with 8 bases sitting between them. Germline CDR1 and CDR2: MNHEY and SVGAGI. This CDR3 has 14 amino acids.